Below, 28 T cell receptor beta chains from the same sample are listed, as sequenced in a study of metastatic and nonmetastatic thyroid tumors. All patients were treatment-naive before thyroid surgery. TCRdb re-clonotyped the PCR reads through MiXCR. The data show 25,000 to 35,000 clones, 4% to 5% seen once. Sequencing was carried out using blood. Receptors were obtained from a female donor with papillary thyroid cancer or a benign thyroid nodule (not recorded which). Some clones in this sample may be carry-over from other donors' samples.

This clone is categorized as medium-sized. The V call is TRBV6-1, the J call TRBJ1-6; no reliable D call. Trimming pared 0 bases from V and 2 bases from J, leaving 8 bases between. This CDR3 region has 16 residues. Germline V gene sequence: CDR1 MNHNS, CDR2 SASEGT. This CDR3 reads CASSEAMKTYNSPLHF. DNA for the CDR3: TGTGCCAGCAGTGAAGCGATGAAGACCTATAATTCACCCCTCCACTTT.

This clone was detected many times. V is TRBV4-1 and J is TRBJ2-3; 7 bases line up with TRBD2. This CDR3 contains 16 residues. Trimming removed 3 bases from V and 3 bases from J; junction bases left unmatched: 9. Germline V CDR1 and CDR2: MGHRA, YSYEKL. This CDR3 reads CASSQGGGEGTDTQYF. The CDR3 DNA is TGCGCCAGCAGCCAGGGGGGGGGAGAGGGGACAGATACGCAGTATTTT.

This clone was seen repeatedly, ten times or more. This chain joins TRBV19 and TRBJ2-1; TRBD2 is a possible D gene (5 bases). V was trimmed by 5 bases and J by 8 bases, leaving 22 bases between them. In germline, CDR1 is LNHDA, CDR2 SQIVND (reference sequence). The CDR3 is 16 residues long. The CDR3 reads CASSPTYRGVVDEQFF. The CDR3 bases are TGTGCCAGTAGTCCCACCTACCGGGGAGTGGTGGATGAGCAGTTCTTC. Full variable domain (remainder filled in from reference TRBV19 and TRBJ2-1): DGGITQSPKYLFRKEGQNVTLSCEQNLNHDAMYWYRQDPGQGLRLIYYSQIVNDFQKGDIAEGYSVSREKKESFPLTVTSAQKNPTAFYLCASSPTYRGVVDEQFFGPGTRLTVL.

The J gene is TRBJ1-5, the V gene TRBV20-1, with D possibly being TRBD1 (5 bases). The CDR3 runs to 14 residues. Between the trimmed V and J ends, which lost 1 base and 11 bases, there was a span of 18 bases. Germline-derived CDR1 and CDR2 are DFQATT and SNEGSKA (reference sequence). CDR3 in amino acids: CSARVGTYNKTQHF. For the CDR3, the DNA is TGCAGTGCTAGAGTAGGGACGTACAATAAGACCCAGCATTTT.

This clone was picked up many times. The chain uses TRBV12-3 or TRBV12-4 and TRBJ1-1; D may be TRBD1 (5 bases). This CDR3 has 14 residues. Trimming took 6 bases from V and 9 from J, leaving 20 bases between them. CDR3 protein: CASSRNGDSMKAFF. Here the CDR3 DNA reads TGTGCCAGCAGCCGGAATGGGGACTCCATGAAAGCTTTCTTT.

This clone was counted ten times or more. The chain recombines TRBV27 with TRBJ2-5, with TRBD2 matching over 8 bases. Germline trimming cut 5 bases from V and 3 bases from J; bases unmatched to any gene: 5. Germline V CDR1 and CDR2: MNHEY, SMNVEV (reference sequence). The CDR3 is 14 amino acids. CDR3 loop: CASSASGSEETQYF. The DNA of the CDR3 is TGTGCCAGCAGTGCAAGCGGGAGTGAAGAGACCCAGTACTTC.

J is TRBJ1-6 and V is TRBV3-1; D possibly corresponds to TRBD1 (6 bases). Germline CDR1 is LGHDT and CDR2 is YNNKEL (reference sequence). The CDR3 spans 15 residues. V gave up 0 bases and J gave up 9 bases, with 12 bases separating them. CDR3 protein: CASSQEGQISSPLHF. The CDR3, as DNA: TGTGCCAGCAGCCAAGAAGGACAGATCAGTTCACCCCTCCACTTT.

This clone came up a few times. Sequence at one end of the junction differs from germline and may be a read error. The chain couples TRBV9 to TRBJ1-5, with D unclear. CDR1 is SGDLS and CDR2 is YYNGEE in the germline V gene. The CDR3 is 14 residues long. CDR3 protein: CVSSVAWFGQPQHF. Here the CDR3 DNA reads TGTGTCAGCAGCGTAGCATGGTTCGGGCAGCCCCAGCATTTT.

V gene TRBV6-5 combines with J gene TRBJ2-7; no clear D gene. In germline, CDR1 is MNHEY, CDR2 SVGAGI. V lost 2 bases and J lost 1, with 6 bases in between. This CDR3 is 13 amino acids long. CDR3 in amino acids: CASSYAESYEQYF. The CDR3 DNA sequence: TGTGCCAGCAGTTACGCGGAATCCTACGAGCAGTACTTC.

Concerning this clone: A junction end diverges from the germline sequence, so it may reflect a read error. The J gene is TRBJ2-2, the V gene TRBV7-3; D remains ambiguous. Germline V gene data show CDR1 as SGHTA and CDR2 as FQGTGA. This CDR3 region has 12 residues. The CDR3 nucleotides are TGTGCCAGCAGAAAGAGCACCGGCGAGCTGTTTTTT. The encoded protein is CASRKSTGELFF.

This clone was seen many times. This sequence joins TRBV12-3 or TRBV12-4 and TRBJ2-5; TRBD2 agrees at 7 bases. The length of the CDR3 is 14 residues. The trim removed 5 bases at V and 5 bases at J, leaving 8 bases unmatched. Here the CDR3 DNA reads TGTGCCAGCAGTCCCTATGGGGGGGAGGAGACCCAGTACTTC. It specifies CASSPYGGEETQYF.

The chain has TRBV7-2 and TRBJ2-7; 9 bases map to TRBD1. The germline gives CDR1 SGHTA, CDR2 FQGNSA. The CDR3 covers 13 residues. V lost 5 bases to trimming and J lost 6 bases; unmatched junction nucleotides: 5. The CDR3 coding sequence is TGTGCCAGCAGCAGGGACAGGGTACGCGAGCAGTACTTC. Translating gives CASSRDRVREQYF.

This clone was picked up many times. The genes are TRBV7-6 and TRBJ1-5; D remains unclear. V lost 5 bases, J lost 7 bases, and 18 bases lay in between. Germline V gene sequence: CDR1 SGHVS, CDR2 FNYEAQ. The CDR3 is 15 residues long. CDR3 residues: CASSQEWGGSQPQHF. The CDR3 bases are TGTGCCAGCAGCCAGGAGTGGGGAGGAAGCCAGCCCCAGCATTTT. Looking up the rest from reference TRBV7-6 and TRBJ1-5 gives the full variable domain: GAGVSQSPRYKVTKRGQDVALRCDPISGHVSLYWYRQALGQGPEFLTYFNYEAQQDKSGLPNDRFSAERPEGSISTLTIQRTEQRDSAMYRCASSQEWGGSQPQHFGDGTRLSIL.

This clone was observed a few times. The chain joins TRBV19 to TRBJ2-7, with D tentatively TRBD2 (6 bases). CDR1 and CDR2 from the germline V gene are LNHDA and SQIVND (reference sequence). V lost 10 bases and J 2 bases, leaving 12 bases between the germline ends. The CDR3 covers 12 residues. CDR3 region: CATGTATYEQYF. Written as DNA, the CDR3 is TGTGCCACTGGGACTGCCACCTACGAGCAGTACTTC.

Of note for this clone: Relative to the germline gene, one junction end is altered; a read error may explain this. The chain combines TRBV6-1 with TRBJ2-7, with 8 nucleotides matching TRBD2. This CDR3 is 16 amino acids long. Germline V gene sequence: CDR1 MNHNS, CDR2 SASEGT. Here the CDR3 DNA reads TGTGCCAGCAATGAAGTTCAAGCGGGAGCAGGACGTGAGCAGTACTTC. Translated: CASNEVQAGAGREQYF.

This clone has at least ten counts. The genes are TRBV3-1 and TRBJ2-1; 9 nucleotides align to TRBD2. Germline lookup yields CDR1 LGHDT and CDR2 YNNKEL (reference sequence). V shed 4 bases and J 6 bases; nucleotides not matched to a gene: 7. There are 15 residues in the CDR3. The CDR3 loop is CASSRTGTSFNEQFF. As DNA, the CDR3 is TGTGCCAGCAGCCGTACCGGGACTAGCTTCAATGAGCAGTTCTTC.

This clone was found many times. V gene TRBV14 combines with J gene TRBJ1-3; 8 bases are shared with TRBD1. The CDR3 is made up of 15 amino acids. Losses at the gene ends were 0 bases for V and 8 bases for J; bases not matched to a gene: 6. Germline V gene sequence: CDR1 SGHDN, CDR2 FVKESK. CDR3 in DNA: TGTGCCAGCAGCCAAGACTTGGACAGGGCGGACACCATATATTTT. Its protein is CASSQDLDRADTIYF.

By its share, this clone is medium-sized (0.01 to 0.1%). The gene calls are TRBV6-1 and TRBJ1-6; D gene unclear. The length of the CDR3 is 16 residues. In germline, CDR1 is MNHNS, CDR2 SASEGT. Trimming stripped 4 bases from V and 0 bases from J, with 10 bases between. The CDR3: CASSGPSGSYNSPLHF. CDR3 DNA: TGTGCCAGCAGTGGCCCGTCGGGCTCCTATAATTCACCCCTCCACTTT.

This clone appeared a few times. This chain uses TRBV19 with TRBJ2-1; 8 positions agree with TRBD2. V shed 7 bases, J shed 10 bases, and the junction held 15 bases outside the gene matches. Looked up from germline, CDR1 is LNHDA and CDR2 is SQIVND (reference sequence). The CDR3 is 15 residues long. This CDR3 reads CASMLSGGSRDEQFF. The CDR3 DNA is TGTGCCAGTATGCTGTCGGGAGGGTCTCGTGACGAGCAGTTCTTC.

This clone ranks as medium-sized (0.01 to 0.1%). The J gene is TRBJ1-2, the V gene TRBV19, with TRBD1 matching 8 bases. This CDR3 region has 13 residues. V was pared by 3 bases and J by 7 bases, with 4 bases of the junction left unmatched. Per the germline V gene, CDR1 is LNHDA and CDR2 is SQIVND (reference sequence). The CDR3 region has the DNA TGTGCCAGTAGTATTAGGACAGGGCGTGGCTACACCTTC. As protein: CASSIRTGRGYTF.

This clone was recorded at least ten times. J is TRBJ2-1 and V is TRBV27, with 7 positions matching TRBD2. V was clipped by 5 bases and J by 0 bases; unmatched bases: 16. The CDR3 has 19 amino acids. CDR1 is MNHEY and CDR2 is SMNVEV in the germline V gene (reference sequence). Written as DNA, the CDR3 is TGTGCCAGCAGTCTTCTGACAGCCGCTTGGGGGGGCTCCTACAATGAGCAGTTCTTC. Protein: CASSLLTAAWGGSYNEQFF.

This clone was seen at least ten times. The chain recombines TRBV20-1 with TRBJ2-3, with D uncertain. The germline CDR1 and CDR2 sequences are DFQATT and SNEGSKA (reference sequence). Between the trimmed V and J ends, which lost 3 bases and 10 bases, there was a span of 17 bases. This CDR3 region has 13 residues. The CDR3 sequence: CSARSTPAWAQYF. CDR3 in DNA: TGCAGTGCTAGGAGTACTCCCGCATGGGCGCAGTATTTT.

This clone has a count of ten or more. CDR3 residues: CASSLMNTEAFF. As DNA, the CDR3 is TGTGCCAGCAGTCTTATGAACACTGAAGCTTTCTTT. The chain joins TRBV2 to TRBJ1-1; no clear D. The V gene's germline CDR1 is SNHLY and CDR2 FYNNEI. The V end lost 5 bases, the J end lost 0 bases, and 4 bases lay between the germline ends. The CDR3 is 12 residues long.

Only a few counts were recorded for this clone. This sequence joins TRBV28 and TRBJ2-7; no definite D call. The length of the CDR3 is 15 residues. The germline V and J ends were trimmed by 4 bases and 2 bases, with 15 bases remaining between them. Germline V lookup: CDR1 MDHEN, CDR2 SYDVKM. The CDR3 nucleotides read TGTGCCAGCAGTTGGGGTCTGTCTAATACCTACGAGCAGTACTTC. It is translated as CASSWGLSNTYEQYF.

This clone was found many times. This sequence joins TRBV7-2 and TRBJ1-1, with unresolved D. This CDR3 has 18 amino acids. V was pared by 5 bases and J by 3 bases, with 25 bases between. CDR1 is SGHTA, CDR2 FQGNSA, per germline. The CDR3 sequence: CASSQRCKGARNDTEAFF. The DNA for the CDR3 is TGTGCCAGCAGCCAACGCTGCAAAGGCGCGAGGAACGACACTGAAGCTTTCTTT.

The chain combines TRBV12-3 or TRBV12-4 with TRBJ1-1; a possible D gene is TRBD1 (6 bases). Trimming left V 5 bases short and J 0 bases short, with 13 bases between. This CDR3 is 15 amino acids long. The CDR3 DNA follows: TGTGCCAGCAGTCTAGGACAGACTATGAACACTGAAGCTTTCTTT. This gives the protein CASSLGQTMNTEAFF.

J is TRBJ2-2 and V is TRBV6-1, with D possibly being TRBD1 (6 bases). The V and J ends lost 8 bases and 8 bases respectively, with 24 bases between them. Germline V gene data show CDR1 as MNHNS and CDR2 as SASEGT. This CDR3 has 16 residues. The CDR3 DNA is TGTGCCAGCGAGGGGTGGGCAGGGGCGATCACGGGGGAGCTGTTTTTT. Its protein is CASEGWAGAITGELFF.

Remarks on this clone: The junction differs from germline at one of its ends, possibly a read error. The genes are TRBV28 and TRBJ2-5; 7 bases map to TRBD2. Germline CDR1 and CDR2: MDHEN and SYDVKM. The CDR3 extends over 13 amino acids. CDR3 region: CASGRVDEETQCF. CDR3 nucleotide sequence: TGTGCCAGCGGGAGGGTGGATGAAGAGACACAGTGCTTC.